What follows are 18 T cell receptor beta chains derived from one specimen sequenced in a study of CD8+ T cells in alopecia areata. The sequencing template was cDNA reverse transcribed from extracted RNA. Profiling relied on immunoSEQ multiplex PCR, and the TCRdb table lists in-frame clones only, not all of them. The sample has fewer than 150,000 clones, approximately 38% seen once. The sequencing input was CD4+ T cells sorted from blood. These receptors all come from a human donor with alopecia areata.

This clone was observed a few times. The rearrangement uses TRBV29-1 and TRBJ2-3; either TRBD1 or TRBD2 may supply D (5 bases each). Trimming took off 0 bases at V and 5 bases at J, with 21 bases between the two ends. From germline, CDR1 is SQVTM and CDR2 ANQGSEA. The CDR3 has 17 residues. CDR3 bases: TGCAGCGTTGAAGATCTAGGTGCTGGGACCTTGGGAGATACGCAGTATTTT. It codes for CSVEDLGAGTLGDTQYF.

This clone was picked up a small number of times. The V gene is TRBV5-1, the J gene TRBJ2-7; 10 bases line up with TRBD2. Trimming removed 0 bases from V and 1 base from J; junction bases left unmatched: 7. Germline-derived CDR1 and CDR2 are SGHRS and YFSETQ. CDR3 length: 17 residues. CDR3 DNA: TGCGCCAGCAGCTTGGCCCAGCAGCGGGAGGGTTCCTACGAGCAGTACTTC. This gives the protein CASSLAQQREGSYEQYF. Using reference TRBV5-1 and TRBJ2-7 for the parts outside the CDR3, the full variable domain is KAGVTQTPRYLIKTRGQQVTLSCSPISGHRSVSWYQQTPGQGLQFLFEYFSETQRNKGNFPGRFSGRQFSNSRSEMNVSTLELGDSALYLCASSLAQQREGSYEQYFGPGTRLTVT.

This sequence joins TRBV7-2 and TRBJ2-1, with a tentative D call TRBD1 (6 bases). The V gene lost 7 bases and the J gene lost 7 bases, with 14 bases spanning the gap. CDR3 length equals 13 residues. Germline V lookup: CDR1 SGHTA, CDR2 FQGNSA. The CDR3 reads CASKDTGRNEQFF. Here the CDR3 DNA reads TGTGCCAGCAAAGACACAGGGCGAAATGAGCAGTTCTTC.

This chain links TRBV29-1 with TRBJ2-4; D possibly uses TRBD1 or TRBD2 (5 bases each). Germline V gene sequence: CDR1 SQVTM, CDR2 ANQGSEA. V was clipped by 4 bases and J by 9 bases, with 16 bases between them. The CDR3 runs to 13 residues. CDR3 sequence reads: CSVGGSGPSIQYF. The CDR3 DNA is TGCAGCGTTGGGGGGTCCGGCCCGAGCATTCAGTACTTC. The whole variable domain, filled in from reference TRBV29-1 and TRBJ2-4, reads SAVISQKPSRDICQRGTSLTIQCQVDSQVTMMFWYRQQPGQSLTLIATANQGSEATYESGFVIDKFPISRPNLTFSTLTVSNMSPEDSSIYLCSVGGSGPSIQYFGAGTRLSVL.

The chain's CDR3 is CASSYRLQAQNIQYF. In DNA form, the CDR3 reads TGTGCCAGCAGCTACCGGCTCCAGGCCCAAAACATTCAGTACTTC. This chain connects TRBV7-2 to TRBJ2-4; D remains unclear. The CDR3 length is 15 residues. V was pared by 4 bases and J by 5 bases, with 15 bases between. Germline CDR1 reads SGHTA; CDR2 reads FQGNSA.

The rearrangement joins TRBV29-1 to TRBJ2-1, with D possibly matching TRBD2 (6 bases). V was pared by 1 base and J by 1 base, with 14 bases between. Germline assignment: CDR1 SQVTM and CDR2 ANQGSEA. This CDR3 region has 16 residues. The CDR3, as DNA: TGCAGCGTTGAAGGTCAAGAGGCGGGATCCTACAATGAGCAGTTCTTC. It is translated as CSVEGQEAGSYNEQFF.

The chain joins TRBV29-1 to TRBJ2-1; D is ambiguous. Germline values: CDR1 SQVTM, CDR2 ANQGSEA. Trimming shortened V by 3 bases and J by 4 bases, and 16 bases separated the two germline ends. CDR3 size: 15 residues. CDR3: CSVDNGHPGYNEQFF. CDR3 nucleotide sequence: TGCAGCGTTGACAACGGGCACCCTGGGTACAATGAGCAGTTCTTC.

This clone occurred a few times. The CDR3 protein is CASSSQGAGTDTQYF. The CDR3 coding sequence is TGTGCCAGCAGTTCACAGGGGGCTGGCACAGATACGCAGTATTTT. The gene calls are TRBV28 and TRBJ2-3; TRBD1 agrees at 9 bases. Germline loops: CDR1 MDHEN, CDR2 SYDVKM. The CDR3 spans 15 residues. V gave up 4 bases and J gave up 1 base; unmatched junction bases: 3.

V gene TRBV6-5 combines with J gene TRBJ2-3; D is tentatively TRBD1 or TRBD2 (5 bases each). The CDR3 is made up of 15 amino acids. Germline-derived CDR1 and CDR2 are MNHEY and SVGAGI. V gave up 6 bases and J gave up 2 bases, with 15 bases separating them. The DNA of the CDR3 is TGTGCCAGCAGCCGAGAGGGGACCCCCACAGATACGCAGTATTTT. This encodes CASSREGTPTDTQYF.

This clone turned up a few times. The rearrangement joins TRBV2 to TRBJ1-2; TRBD1 might be the D (6 bases). Looked up from germline, CDR1 is SNHLY and CDR2 is FYNNEI. The CDR3 runs to 13 residues. The V end lost 3 bases, the J end lost 6 bases, and 11 bases lay between the germline ends. The CDR3 DNA is TGTGCCAGCAGTGATGTGGGGGCGGATGGCTACACCTTC. Its translation is CASSDVGADGYTF.

The gene calls are TRBV11-2 and TRBJ2-7; a weak D match, TRBD1 (6 bases). The V end lost 5 bases, the J end lost 3 bases, and 11 bases lay between the germline ends. The CDR3 loop spans 13 amino acids. CDR1 and CDR2 from the germline V gene are SGHAT and FQNNGV. CDR3 residues: CASSVGQIYEQYF. As DNA, the CDR3 is TGTGCCAGCAGCGTCGGACAGATCTACGAGCAGTACTTC.

The chain carries TRBV2 and TRBJ1-3; D is perhaps TRBD1 (5 bases). The CDR3 spans 13 residues. Germline V CDR1 and CDR2: SNHLY, FYNNEI. V shed 8 bases and J shed 0 bases, with 8 bases lying between them. The CDR3 spells CASLTGSGNTIYF. In nucleotides, the CDR3 is TGTGCCAGCTTAACAGGCTCTGGAAACACCATATATTTT.

The V call is TRBV4-1, the J call TRBJ1-2; no clear D gene. V was shortened by 1 base and J by 8 bases, with 8 bases between the two germline ends. This CDR3 comprises 12 residues. The germline gives CDR1 MGHRA, CDR2 YSYEKL. CDR3 amino acids: CASSQAPSGYTF. In DNA form, the CDR3 reads TGCGCCAGCAGCCAAGCGCCGAGCGGCTACACCTTC.

The genes are TRBV29-1 and TRBJ2-1; 9 nucleotides match TRBD2. This CDR3 has 14 amino acids. The J segment lost 8 bases and the V segment lost 4 bases, leaving 9 bases of the junction unmatched. Germline V CDR1 and CDR2: SQVTM, ANQGSEA. For the CDR3, the DNA is TGCAGCGTTGCTTCTAGCGGGAATTTAGATGAGCAGTTCTTC. It yields the protein CSVASSGNLDEQFF.

The rearrangement links TRBV5-1 to TRBJ1-3; D gene unclear. Germline CDR1 SGHRS, CDR2 YFSETQ. V was pared by 1 base and J by 8 bases, with 10 bases between. The CDR3 extends over 13 amino acids. For the CDR3, the DNA is TGCGCCAGCAGCTTGACCGGCGGGGACACCATATATTTT. Its translation is CASSLTGGDTIYF.

This clone was detected a few times. V and J are TRBV9 and TRBJ2-7; no firm D call. Trimming left V 2 bases short and J 4 bases short, with 13 bases between. Germline V lookup: CDR1 SGDLS, CDR2 YYNGEE. This CDR3 has 14 residues. The CDR3 spells CASSVTSYSYEQYF. CDR3 DNA sequence: TGTGCCAGCAGCGTGACATCATATTCTTACGAGCAGTACTTC.

The rearrangement joins TRBV29-1 to TRBJ2-4, with no clear D. The CDR3 has 14 amino acids. The V and J ends lost 7 bases and 1 base respectively, with 14 bases between them. Germline V gene sequence: CDR1 SQVTM, CDR2 ANQGSEA. Written as DNA, the CDR3 is TGCAGCGCCCTGCCGCAGACCGCCAAAAACATTCAGTACTTC. Translated, it gives CSALPQTAKNIQYF.

This clone has more than one count but fewer than ten. The V and J genes are TRBV5-1 and TRBJ2-5; D remains ambiguous. Trimming took off 2 bases at V and 5 bases at J, with 10 bases between the two ends. Germline V gene sequence: CDR1 SGHRS, CDR2 YFSETQ. The CDR3 contains 13 residues. The CDR3 protein is CASSFPVGETQYF. The DNA for the CDR3 is TGCGCCAGCAGCTTCCCAGTCGGGGAGACCCAGTACTTC.